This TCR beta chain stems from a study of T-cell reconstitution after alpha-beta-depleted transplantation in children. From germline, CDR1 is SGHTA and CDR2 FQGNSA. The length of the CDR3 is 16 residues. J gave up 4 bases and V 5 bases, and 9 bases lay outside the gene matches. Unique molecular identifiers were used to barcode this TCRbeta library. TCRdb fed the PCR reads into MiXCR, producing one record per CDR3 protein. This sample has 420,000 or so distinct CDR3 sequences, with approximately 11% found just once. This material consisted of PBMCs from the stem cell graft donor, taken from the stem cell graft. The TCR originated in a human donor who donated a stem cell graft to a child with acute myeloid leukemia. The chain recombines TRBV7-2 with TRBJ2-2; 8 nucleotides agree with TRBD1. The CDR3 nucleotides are TGTGCCAGCAGCCAGCCCAGGGGGCGGGGCACCGGGGAGCTGTTTTTT. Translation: CASSQPRGRGTGELFF.